A selection of T cell receptor beta chains follows, all from one sample in a study of CD8 T cells in Susac syndrome. TCRdb called the immunoSEQ multiplex PCR reads again in MiXCR, with one record for every CDR3 protein. Counted here are 200,000 or so distinct CDR3 sequences, about 90% occurring once; the ten biggest clones make up less than 0.15%. The sample consisted of CD8+ T cells from PBMCs. The receptors derive from a human donor with multiple sclerosis. CDR3s include the opening cysteine and the closing phenylalanine or tryptophan. D genes are given only for firm matches. Part of the rows lack a size; the others show once, few, many or a class for expanded clones.

V gene	J gene	clone size	D gene	CDR3 protein	CDR3 DNA
TRBV7-9	TRBJ1-5	.	.	CASSKTNQPQHF	TGTGCCAGCAGTAAGACGAATCAGCCCCAGCATTTT
TRBV5-4	TRBJ1-2	.	.	CASSELPVSYGYTF	TGTGCCAGCAGCGAACTCCCCGTTTCTTATGGCTACACCTTC
TRBV30	TRBJ2-3	.	.	CAWSGTNTQYF	TGTGCCTGGAGTGGGACTAATACGCAGTATTTT
TRBV15	TRBJ1-1	few	.	CATSRGPRGGNTEAFF	TGTGCCACCAGCAGAGGCCCCAGGGGAGGGAACACTGAAGCTTTCTTT
TRBV7-8	TRBJ2-7	.	.	CASSLMNEQYF	TGTGCCAGCAGCTTAATGAACGAGCAGTACTTC
TRBV6-5	TRBJ2-2	.	.	CASSYTPLGAGELFF	TGTGCCAGCAGTTACACCCCCCTGGGGGCCGGGGAGCTGTTTTTT
TRBV4-1	TRBJ2-2	.	.	CASSQLVAGELFF	TGCGCCAGCAGCCAGCTAGTTGCCGGGGAGCTGTTTTTT
TRBV27	TRBJ2-5	once	TRBD1	CASSSPPGTGYQETQYF	TGTGCCAGCAGTTCCCCACCTGGGACAGGGTACCAAGAGACCCAGTACTTC
TRBV24-1	TRBJ1-1	.	.	CATSDLKGYGTEAFF	TGTGCCACCAGTGATTTAAAAGGGTATGGGACTGAAGCTTTCTTT
TRBV3-1	TRBJ2-1	.	.	CASSRGQYSYNEQFF	TGTGCCAGCAGCCGAGGACAGTACTCCTACAATGAGCAGTTCTTC
TRBV18	TRBJ2-1	.	TRBD1	CASSLSGGNEQFF	TGTGCCAGCTCACTATCAGGGGGTAATGAGCAGTTCTTC
TRBV4-3	TRBJ2-5	.	.	CASSQGWRSGETQYF	TGCGCCAGCAGCCAAGGGTGGCGCTCCGGGGAGACCCAGTACTTC
TRBV2	TRBJ2-2	once	.	CASSGGSGTGELFF	TGTGCCAGCAGTGGGGGAAGTGGCACCGGGGAGCTGTTTTTT
TRBV7-9	TRBJ2-3	.	.	CASSPLTFERRTDTQYF	TGTGCCAGCAGCCCCCTAACATTTGAGCGGCGCACAGATACGCAGTATTTT
TRBV7-9	TRBJ2-7	.	TRBD1	CASTAFPVSDRAAYEQYF	TGTGCCAGCACAGCCTTCCCTGTCTCCGACAGGGCGGCCTACGAGCAGTACTTC
TRBV29-1	TRBJ1-1	.	.	CSVDSGSTEAFF	TGCAGCGTTGACTCCGGGTCCACTGAAGCTTTCTTT
TRBV5-4	TRBJ1-1	.	.	CASSLGVFPMNTEAFF	TGTGCCAGCAGCTTAGGGGTTTTCCCCATGAACACTGAAGCTTTCTTT
TRBV13	TRBJ2-7	.	.	CASSPLTGNYEQYF	TGTGCCAGCAGCCCCCTAACGGGGAACTACGAGCAGTACTTC
TRBV19	TRBJ1-5	.	.	CASSGYGSNQPQHF	TGTGCCAGTAGTGGATACGGTAGCAATCAGCCCCAGCATTTT
TRBV9	TRBJ2-1	.	TRBD2	CASSGTRGNEQFF	TGTGCCAGCAGCGGGACTAGAGGCAATGAGCAGTTCTTC
TRBV6-5	TRBJ2-5	.	.	CASRSTKETQYF	TGTGCCAGCAGGTCTACAAAGGAGACCCAGTACTTC
TRBV5-6	TRBJ1-2	once	.	CASSLGRDTARGYTF	TGTGCCAGCAGCTTGGGCCGGGACACCGCCCGGGGCTACACCTTC
TRBV19	TRBJ2-5	.	.	CASSMVSGRETQYF	TGTGCCAGTAGTATGGTGTCAGGGCGGGAGACCCAGTACTTC
TRBV6-1	TRBJ2-7	.	TRBD2	CASSEYRTSRSSYEQYF	TGTGCCAGCAGTGAATACCGGACTAGCCGTAGCTCCTACGAGCAGTACTTC
TRBV7-9	TRBJ1-1	once	.	CASSLVGMNTEAFF	TGTGCCAGCAGCTTAGTCGGGATGAACACTGAAGCTTTCTTT
TRBV7-8	TRBJ2-7	.	.	CASSSLRGRVYEQYF	TGTGCCAGCAGCTCCCTCAGGGGAAGAGTTTACGAGCAGTACTTC
TRBV29-1	TRBJ2-3	.	.	CSVVPRTDTQYF	TGCAGCGTTGTCCCTCGCACAGATACGCAGTATTTT
TRBV5-4	TRBJ2-1	.	TRBD2	CASSLGREDEQFF	TGTGCCAGCAGCTTGGGGCGGGAGGATGAGCAGTTCTTC
TRBV6-2/TRBV6-3	TRBJ1-2	few	.	CASSLHSDRRYGYTF	TGTGCCAGCAGCCTTCACTCGGACCGTCGCTATGGCTACACCTTC
TRBV4-1	TRBJ2-1	.	.	CASSQDPSLENEQFF	TGCGCCAGCAGCCAAGATCCAAGTTTGGAGAATGAGCAGTTCTTC